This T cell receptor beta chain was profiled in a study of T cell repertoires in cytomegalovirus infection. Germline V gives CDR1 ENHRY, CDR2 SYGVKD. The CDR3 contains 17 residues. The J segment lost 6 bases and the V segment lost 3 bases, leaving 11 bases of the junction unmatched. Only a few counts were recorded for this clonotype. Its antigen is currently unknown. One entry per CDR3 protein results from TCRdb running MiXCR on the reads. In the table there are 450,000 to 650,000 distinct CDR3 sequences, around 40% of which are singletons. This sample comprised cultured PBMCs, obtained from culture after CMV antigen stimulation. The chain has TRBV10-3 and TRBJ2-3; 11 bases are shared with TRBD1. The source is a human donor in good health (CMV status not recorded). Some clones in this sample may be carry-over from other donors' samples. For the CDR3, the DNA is TGTGCCATCAGTGATCTGGTCGGACAGGGGGCGCCGGATACGCAGTATTTT. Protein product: CAISDLVGQGAPDTQYF.